The TCR beta chain under discussion was sequenced for a study of T cell changes during pregnancy in multiple sclerosis. Repertoires were generated with immunoSEQ multiplex PCR, while TCRdb's copy carries only in-frame clones and drops some. The top ten hold 0.44% of the sample, which has fewer than 150,000 clones, 95% to 98% seen once. This clone was seen only once. The CDR3 sequence is 15 residues long. The germline CDR1 and CDR2 sequences are LNHNV and YYDKDF (reference sequence). The ends were cut back, 4 bases at V and 6 bases at J, with 15 bases in the middle. The source was peripheral blood, collected after pregnancy. This sequence originates from a female donor with multiple sclerosis, enrolled in a pregnancy study. The chain is built from TRBV15 and TRBJ2-2; no definite D call. CDR3 sequence (DNA): TGTGCCACCAGCAATAGCCTCATGAAGGCCGGGGAGCTGTTTTTT. Amino acid sequence: CATSNSLMKAGELFF.